The 17 T cell receptor beta chains listed next were all sequenced from one sample in a study of blood T cell repertoires in COVID-19. Sequenced by immunoSEQ multiplex PCR; TCRdb stores in-frame clones only, minus some. The sample carries 180,000 or so clones, about 90% recorded once. Sequencing input: peripheral blood. These receptors were collected from a man aged 40-49 years with active or convalescent COVID-19.

The chain is built from TRBV6-1 and TRBJ1-2; weak D call: TRBD1 (6 bases). CDR1 MNHNS and CDR2 SASEGT come from the germline V gene. The CDR3 sequence is 14 residues long. V was shortened by 1 base and J by 4 bases, with 10 bases between the two germline ends. The DNA of the CDR3 is TGTGCCAGCAGTGAAGGTAGAGGGGGCTATGGCTACACCTTC. This sequence encodes CASSEGRGGYGYTF.

The gene calls are TRBV5-5 and TRBJ1-1; D possibly corresponds to TRBD1 (5 bases). Germline CDR1 is SGHKS and CDR2 is YYEKEE (reference sequence). This CDR3 is 14 amino acids long. The V gene lost 0 bases and the J gene lost 6 bases, with 12 bases spanning the gap. The chain's CDR3 is CASSLALRGAEAFF. The CDR3 nucleotides read TGTGCCAGCAGCTTGGCGCTTCGGGGGGCTGAAGCTTTCTTT.

The J gene is TRBJ1-4, the V gene TRBV4-1, with 9 bases fitting TRBD1. The CDR3 consists of 15 residues. The germline V gene encodes CDR1 MGHRA and CDR2 YSYEKL. J was trimmed by 6 bases and V by 4 bases; bases with no gene match: 6. The DNA for the CDR3 is TGCGCCAGCAGCCGAACCGGGACAGGGTATGAAAAACTGTTTTTT. Protein sequence: CASSRTGTGYEKLFF.

J is TRBJ1-2 and V is TRBV19; 8 positions agree with TRBD1. CDR1 is LNHDA, CDR2 SQIVND, per germline (reference sequence). The CDR3 length is 21 residues. The V gene end was trimmed by 2 bases and the J gene end by 1 base; junction bases not matched to a gene: 21. The CDR3 reads CASSITPPLARQGRRNYGYTF. The CDR3 nucleotides read TGTGCCAGTAGTATAACGCCCCCACTCGCCAGACAGGGGAGACGTAACTATGGCTACACCTTC.

The chain is built from TRBV30 and TRBJ1-1; D is unclear. Germline assignment: CDR1 GTSNPN and CDR2 SVGIG (reference sequence). V shed 2 bases and J shed 5 bases, with 12 bases lying between them. The CDR3 extends over 13 amino acids. As DNA, the CDR3 is TGTGCCTGGAGTCGTGGACGGAGGACTGAAGCTTTCTTT. Translated: CAWSRGRRTEAFF.

The J gene is TRBJ2-7, the V gene TRBV5-5; 9 bases agree with TRBD1. Germline V CDR1 and CDR2: SGHKS, YYEKEE (reference sequence). The J segment lost 5 bases and the V segment lost 4 bases, leaving 7 bases of the junction unmatched. This CDR3 has 14 residues. This chain's CDR3 is CASSMGQGINEQYF. The CDR3 DNA sequence: TGTGCCAGCAGCATGGGACAGGGTATCAACGAGCAGTACTTC.

J is TRBJ1-2 and V is TRBV12-5; possible D gene TRBD1, 6 bases. This CDR3 is built from 15 residues. Germline V gene data show CDR1 as LGHNT and CDR2 as FRNRAP. V was shortened by 6 bases and J by 8 bases, with 22 bases between the two germline ends. Here the CDR3 DNA reads TGTGCTAGTGGCCCGAGGACAGCGAGCGCCTTAGGCTACACCTTC. The encoded protein is CASGPRTASALGYTF.

This chain connects TRBV5-1 to TRBJ2-3, with TRBD2 identical over 13 bases. Per the germline V gene, CDR1 is SGHRS and CDR2 is YFSETQ. V trimming: 3 bases; J trimming: 2 bases; junction bases outside the gene matches: 9. The length of the CDR3 is 18 residues. The CDR3 nucleotides are TGCGCCAGCAGCTCAGGACTAGCGGGGGCCCTTCCCACAGATACGCAGTATTTT. Translated: CASSSGLAGALPTDTQYF.

In nucleotides, the CDR3 is TGCGCCACCAAGCGGGGGGGAAGCTCCTACGAGCAGTACTTC. Residues: CATKRGGSSYEQYF. V is TRBV5-1 and J is TRBJ2-7; 10 positions match TRBD2. The germline V gene has CDR1 SGHRS and CDR2 YFSETQ. With V trimmed by 9 bases and J by 0 bases, 6 bases remained unmatched. The CDR3 consists of 14 residues.

This clone was detected only a few times. This sequence joins TRBV24-1 and TRBJ2-2, with TRBD2 as a possible D gene (6 bases). Germline V CDR1 and CDR2: KGHDR, SFDVKD. The CDR3 runs 15 residues. Trimming took 5 bases from V and 5 from J, leaving 14 bases between them. The CDR3 region is CATSGSSDGTGELFF. The CDR3 coding sequence is TGTGCCACCAGTGGCTCTAGCGATGGTACCGGGGAGCTGTTTTTT.

V is TRBV10-3 and J is TRBJ2-1; TRBD1 matches 8 bases. Germline values: CDR1 ENHRY, CDR2 SYGVKD. The CDR3 is 16 residues long. The trim removed 3 bases at V and 3 bases at J, leaving 7 bases unmatched. CDR3 in DNA: TGTGCCATCAGTGAATCCAGACAGGGGTACTACAATGAGCAGTTCTTC. Translating gives CAISESRQGYYNEQFF.

The chain combines TRBV9 with TRBJ2-3; a possible D gene is TRBD2 (7 bases). The CDR3 has 15 amino acids. Germline CDR1 is SGDLS and CDR2 is YYNGEE. V was trimmed by 0 bases and J by 4 bases, leaving 12 bases between them. In DNA form, the CDR3 reads TGTGCCAGCAGCGTAGCTTCGGGGGGCTCAGATACGCAGTATTTT. Protein: CASSVASGGSDTQYF.

The chain combines TRBV15 with TRBJ2-1, with D tentatively TRBD1 (5 bases). This CDR3 spans 16 amino acids. With 8 bases removed from V and 0 bases from J, the gap between germline ends came to 17 bases. Germline loops: CDR1 LNHNV, CDR2 YYDKDF (reference sequence). Written as DNA, the CDR3 is TGTGCCACCGACAGTTATTCCTCGAGCTCCTACAATGAGCAGTTCTTC. Its translation is CATDSYSSSSYNEQFF.

This clone was picked up a small number of times. This chain uses TRBV24-1 with TRBJ2-5, with a possible D match to TRBD2 (5 bases). CDR1 is KGHDR, CDR2 SFDVKD, per germline. This CDR3 contains 14 residues. V dropped 5 bases and J dropped 0 bases, with 9 bases sitting between them. CDR3 nucleotides: TGTGCCACCAGTGTACCGGGGAACCAAGAGACCCAGTACTTC. As protein: CATSVPGNQETQYF.

The chain carries TRBV7-9 and TRBJ2-1, with D possibly matching TRBD1 (6 bases). This CDR3 has 17 residues. V lost 1 base and J 1 base, leaving 14 bases between the germline ends. The V gene's germline CDR1 is SEHNR and CDR2 FQNEAQ (reference sequence). The CDR3 sequence is CASSLGALGGSYNEQFF. Written as DNA, the CDR3 is TGTGCCAGCAGCTTAGGGGCCCTAGGGGGATCCTACAATGAGCAGTTCTTC.

The chain combines TRBV19 with TRBJ1-2, with 8 positions matching TRBD1. The V gene's germline CDR1 is LNHDA and CDR2 SQIVND (reference sequence). Trimming at V came to 3 bases and at J to 4 bases, leaving 7 bases not matched to a gene. The CDR3 spans 15 residues. The CDR3 loop reads CASSIGQGATYGYTF. CDR3 in DNA: TGTGCCAGTAGTATCGGGCAGGGGGCCACCTATGGCTACACCTTC.

This clone was counted once. The V and J genes are TRBV2 and TRBJ1-3; 8 nucleotides align to TRBD1. The V gene end was trimmed by 5 bases and the J gene end by 0 bases; junction bases not matched to a gene: 9. Germline CDR1 is SNHLY and CDR2 is FYNNEI. The CDR3 is 17 residues long. The CDR3 DNA reads TGTGCCAGCAGTACGGGACAGGAAATTTTCTCTGGAAACACCATATATTTT. Protein sequence: CASSTGQEIFSGNTIYF. The full variable domain, completed using reference TRBV2 and TRBJ1-3, is EPEVTQTPSHQVTQMGQEVILRCVPISNHLYFYWYRQILGQKVEFLVSFYNNEISEKSEIFDDQFSVERPDGSNFTLKIRSTKLEDSAMYFCASSTGQEIFSGNTIYFGEGSWLTVV.